The 3 T cell receptor beta chains presented below share a single source sample, sequenced in a study of blood T cell repertoires in COVID-19. Clones were read by immunoSEQ multiplex PCR, and TCRdb kept only the in-frame ones, dropping some. Found here are 300,000 to 350,000 clones, around 90% of them singletons; the top ten hold approximately 2.4%. The specimen sequenced was peripheral blood. These receptors all stem from a man aged 18 to 29 with active or convalescent COVID-19.

The rearrangement joins TRBV7-8 to TRBJ2-7; D may be TRBD1 (6 bases). Trimming shortened V by 3 bases and J by 3 bases, and 12 bases separated the two germline ends. Looked up from germline, CDR1 is SGHVS and CDR2 is FQNEAQ. The CDR3 extends over 14 amino acids. DNA for the CDR3: TGTGCCAGCAGCTTGGGGGCACAGGGCTACGAGCAGTACTTC. It translates to CASSLGAQGYEQYF. Together with reference TRBV7-8 and TRBJ2-7, the CDR3 gives the full variable domain: GAGVSQSPRYKVAKRGQDVALRCDPISGHVSLFWYQQALGQGPEFLTYFQNEAQLDKSGLPSDRFFAERPEGSVSTLKIQRTQQEDSAVYLCASSLGAQGYEQYFGPGTRLTVT.

The chain employs TRBV2 and TRBJ2-7, with 8 bases fitting TRBD1. The CDR3 is 17 residues long. J was trimmed by 1 base and V by 1 base; bases with no gene match: 9. In germline, CDR1 is SNHLY, CDR2 FYNNEI. CDR3 nucleotides: TGTGCCAGCAGTGAAGGGGGACAGGTTATTTATTCCTACGAGCAGTACTTC. Encoded protein: CASSEGGQVIYSYEQYF.

This chain joins TRBV24-1 and TRBJ2-1; possibly TRBD1 for D (6 bases). Germline assignment: CDR1 KGHDR and CDR2 SFDVKD. Trimming cost V 3 bases and J 0 bases, with 17 bases left between them. This CDR3 region has 18 residues. The CDR3 here is CATSDPDSSTSSYNEQFF. DNA of the CDR3: TGTGCCACCAGTGATCCGGACAGTTCAACAAGCTCCTACAATGAGCAGTTCTTC.